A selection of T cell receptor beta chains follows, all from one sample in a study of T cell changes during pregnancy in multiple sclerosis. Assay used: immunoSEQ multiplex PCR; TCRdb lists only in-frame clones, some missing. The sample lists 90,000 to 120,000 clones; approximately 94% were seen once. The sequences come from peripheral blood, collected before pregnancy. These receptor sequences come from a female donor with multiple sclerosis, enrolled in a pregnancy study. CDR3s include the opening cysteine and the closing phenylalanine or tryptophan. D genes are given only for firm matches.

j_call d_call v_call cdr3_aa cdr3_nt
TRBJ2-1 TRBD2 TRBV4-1 CASSQGLAIGNEQFF TGCGCCAGCAGCCAAGGACTAGCGATAGGCAATGAGCAGTTCTTC
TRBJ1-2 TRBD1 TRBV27 CASSLGGTVYGYTF TGTGCCAGCAGTTTAGGCGGGACAGTGTATGGCTACACCTTC
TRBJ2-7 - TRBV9 CASRDRETYEQYF TGTGCCAGCAGGGACCGGGAGACCTACGAGCAGTACTTC
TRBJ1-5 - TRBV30 CAWSQTGWGQPQHF TGTGCCTGGAGCCAGACAGGTTGGGGTCAGCCCCAGCATTTT
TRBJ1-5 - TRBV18 CASSPSGNQPQHF TGTGCCAGCTCGCCATCAGGGAATCAGCCCCAGCATTTT
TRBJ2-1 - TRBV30 CAWSGRSEQFF TGTGCCTGGAGTGGTAGGAGTGAGCAGTTCTTC
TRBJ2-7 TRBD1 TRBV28 CASSPPNKGANEQYF TGTGCCAGCAGTCCCCCGAATAAGGGGGCCAACGAGCAGTACTTC
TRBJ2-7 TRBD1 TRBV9 CASSPQGRTGSFQYF TGTGCCAGCAGCCCACAAGGAAGGACAGGGTCATTTCAGTACTTC
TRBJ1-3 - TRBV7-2 CASSLEPTGSGNTIYF TGTGCCAGCAGCTTAGAACCGACTGGCTCTGGAAACACCATATATTTT
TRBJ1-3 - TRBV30 CAWSVRSSGNTIYF TGTGCCTGGAGTGTACGGTCCTCTGGAAACACCATATATTTT
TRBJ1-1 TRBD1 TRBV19 CASSAHDQGVRTEAFF TGTGCCAGTAGTGCCCATGATCAGGGGGTGAGGACTGAAGCTTTCTTT